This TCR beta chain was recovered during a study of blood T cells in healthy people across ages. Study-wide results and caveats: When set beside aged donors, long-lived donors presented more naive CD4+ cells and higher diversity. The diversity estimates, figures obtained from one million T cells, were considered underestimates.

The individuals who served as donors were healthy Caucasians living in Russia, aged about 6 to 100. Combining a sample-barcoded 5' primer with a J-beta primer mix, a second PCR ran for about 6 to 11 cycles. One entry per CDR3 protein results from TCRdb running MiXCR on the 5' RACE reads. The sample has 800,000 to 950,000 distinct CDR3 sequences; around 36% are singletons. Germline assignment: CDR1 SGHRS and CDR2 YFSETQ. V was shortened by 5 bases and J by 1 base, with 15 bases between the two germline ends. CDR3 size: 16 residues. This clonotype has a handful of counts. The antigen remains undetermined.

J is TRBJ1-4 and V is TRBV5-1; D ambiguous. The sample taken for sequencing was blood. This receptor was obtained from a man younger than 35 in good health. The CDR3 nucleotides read TGCGCCAGCAGGGCGGCGTCCGGAGGAACTAATGAAAAACTGTTTTTT. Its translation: CASRAASGGTNEKLFF.